This TCR beta chain was captured in a study of control samples from healthy donors and cancer patients. Sequenced by immunoSEQ multiplex PCR; TCRdb stores in-frame clones only, minus some. The repertoire holds some 23,000 clones, with about 85% as singletons. Per the germline V gene, CDR1 is KGHSH and CDR2 is LQKENI. The CDR3 runs to 16 residues. The V end was cut by 1 base, the J end by 4 bases, with 13 bases between. The sample was PBMCs. This clonotype originated in a man in his 60s with head and neck cancer. The V call is TRBV18, the J call TRBJ1-4; D possibly corresponds to TRBD1 (5 bases). The CDR3 DNA is TGTGCCAGCTCACCACAACCGGGACTCAATAATGAAAAACTGTTTTTT. The encoded protein is CASSPQPGLNNEKLFF.